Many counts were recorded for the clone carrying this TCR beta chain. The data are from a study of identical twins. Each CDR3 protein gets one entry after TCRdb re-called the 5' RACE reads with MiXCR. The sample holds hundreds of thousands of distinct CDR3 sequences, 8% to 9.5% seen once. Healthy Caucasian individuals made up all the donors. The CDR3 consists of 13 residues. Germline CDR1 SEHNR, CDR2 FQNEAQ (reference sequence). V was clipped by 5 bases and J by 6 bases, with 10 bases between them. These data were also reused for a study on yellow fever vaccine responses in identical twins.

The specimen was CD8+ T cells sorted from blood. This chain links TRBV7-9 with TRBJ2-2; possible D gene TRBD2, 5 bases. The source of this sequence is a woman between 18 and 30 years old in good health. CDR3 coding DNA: TGTGCCAGCAGCCCCCCCGGGGCCGGGGAGCTGTTTTTT. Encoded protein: CASSPPGAGELFF.